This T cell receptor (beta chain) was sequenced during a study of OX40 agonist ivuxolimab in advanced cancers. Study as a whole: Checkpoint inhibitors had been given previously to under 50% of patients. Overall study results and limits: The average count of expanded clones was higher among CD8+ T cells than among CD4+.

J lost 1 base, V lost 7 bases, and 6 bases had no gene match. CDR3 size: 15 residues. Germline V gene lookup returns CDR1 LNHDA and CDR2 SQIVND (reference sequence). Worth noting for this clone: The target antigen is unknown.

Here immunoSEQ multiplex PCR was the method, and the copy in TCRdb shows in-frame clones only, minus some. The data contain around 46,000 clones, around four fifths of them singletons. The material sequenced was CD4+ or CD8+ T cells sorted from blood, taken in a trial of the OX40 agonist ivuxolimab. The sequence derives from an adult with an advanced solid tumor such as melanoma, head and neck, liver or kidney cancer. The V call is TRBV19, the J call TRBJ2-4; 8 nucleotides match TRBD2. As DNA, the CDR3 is TGTGCCAGTACCACCGGGGGGGGCGCCAAAAACATTCAGTACTTC. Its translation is CASTTGGGAKNIQYF.